A single sample gave rise to the 23 T cell receptor beta chains below, sequenced in a study of blood T cells in healthy people across ages (dated by TCRdb to between 2015 and 2016). The library was obtained by 5' RACE. Sequencing was performed on an Illumina HiSeq 2500. A second PCR of about 7 to 12 cycles was performed with a sample-barcoded 5' primer and a J-beta primer mix. TCRdb trimmed the raw reads at Q25, called clones with MiXCR and kept productive beta chains. Entries are consolidated by CDR3 protein sequence, retaining the most common genes and DNA. In all, the sample holds about 1 million distinct CDR3 sequences, and more than 35% of those were seen once. The ten largest clones represent 18% of the sample. The sample taken for sequencing was blood. Source of these receptors: a woman aged 60-75 years in good health.

The rearrangement uses TRBV6-1 and TRBJ2-5; D could derive from TRBD1 or TRBD2 (5 bases each). The length of the CDR3 is 12 residues. The germline V gene has CDR1 MNHNS and CDR2 SASEGT. V gave up 6 bases and J gave up 8 bases, with 13 bases separating them. The CDR3 DNA is TGTGCCAGCAGCGCCGAGGGGAGAACCCAGTACTTC. Translated, it gives CASSAEGRTQYF.

This clonotype occurred once. V usage is TRBV6-2 or TRBV6-3 and J usage is TRBJ2-1; perhaps TRBD2 as D (6 bases). CDR3 length: 16 residues. The V gene lost 6 bases and the J gene lost 0 bases, with 15 bases spanning the gap. Germline V lookup: CDR1 MNHEY, CDR2 SVGEGT. The CDR3 DNA reads TGTGCCAGCAGCTCCCCAGCGGGTTCCTCCTACAATGAGCAGTTCTTC. Translation gives CASSSPAGSSYNEQFF.

This clonotype was found many times. The J gene is TRBJ2-7, the V gene TRBV20-1; 10 bases map to TRBD2. There are 14 residues in the CDR3. CDR1 DFQATT and CDR2 SNEGSKA come from the germline V gene (reference sequence). Germline trimming cut 5 bases from V and 3 bases from J; bases unmatched to any gene: 7. The CDR3 here is CSAAPGTSDYEQYF. The CDR3 region has the DNA TGCAGTGCTGCCCCCGGGACTAGCGACTACGAGCAGTACTTC.

The rearrangement joins TRBV15 to TRBJ1-2; 9 bases map to TRBD1. V lost 5 bases and J lost 3; bases outside the gene matches: 10. The CDR3 is made up of 16 amino acids. Germline V CDR1 and CDR2: LNHNV, YYDKDF (reference sequence). CDR3 in amino acids: CATSGPGQGTYYGYTF. CDR3 DNA: TGTGCCACCAGCGGTCCGGGACAGGGCACTTACTATGGCTACACCTTC.

The CDR3 reads CSARDGGGAINYGYTF. The CDR3 DNA is TGCAGTGCTAGAGATGGGGGGGGCGCAATCAACTATGGCTACACCTTC. The chain employs TRBV20-1 and TRBJ1-2, with a tentative D call TRBD1 (6 bases). This CDR3 is built from 16 residues. CDR1 and CDR2 (germline): DFQATT, SNEGSKA (reference sequence). V lost 0 bases, J lost 2 bases, and 16 bases lay in between.

This rearrangement joins TRBV6-1 to TRBJ1-2, with 7 bases fitting TRBD1. CDR3 size: 15 residues. J lost 2 bases, V lost 0 bases, and 3 bases had no gene match. Per germline, CDR1 MNHNS and CDR2 SASEGT. CDR3 coding DNA: TGTGCCAGCAGTGAAGCGGCAGGGGGGAACTATGGCTACACCTTC. Encoded protein: CASSEAAGGNYGYTF.

V gene TRBV6-5 combines with J gene TRBJ2-7; a weak D match, TRBD1 (6 bases). The CDR3 is 16 residues long. Germline CDR1 MNHEY, CDR2 SVGAGI. Trimming stripped 4 bases from V and 1 base from J, with 17 bases between. The CDR3, as DNA: TGTGCCAGCAGTTCCCTGGGGGCGGCTCCGTCCTACGAGCAGTACTTC. Its protein is CASSSLGAAPSYEQYF.

This rearrangement joins TRBV7-3 to TRBJ1-2; 9 bases fit TRBD1. J was trimmed by 2 bases and V by 0 bases; bases with no gene match: 4. There are 16 residues in the CDR3. The germline V gene encodes CDR1 SGHTA and CDR2 FQGTGA. CDR3 DNA: TGTGCCAGCAGCTTAACAGGGGACAGGGTGAACTATGGCTACACCTTC. It yields the protein CASSLTGDRVNYGYTF.

This clonotype was observed a few times. The chain joins TRBV3-1 to TRBJ2-3; no clear D gene. Trimming took 4 bases from V and 0 from J, leaving 8 bases between them. The CDR3 runs to 14 residues. Per the germline V gene, CDR1 is LGHDT and CDR2 is YNNKEL (reference sequence). The CDR3 DNA is TGTGCCAGCAGCCGCGTGGAGAGCACAGATACGCAGTATTTT. Translation: CASSRVESTDTQYF.

The CDR3 bases are TGCAGTGCTAGAGACCCAGCGGCAAGGGGTGATGAGCAGTTCTTC. Translated, it gives CSARDPAARGDEQFF. This rearrangement joins TRBV20-1 to TRBJ2-1; D could derive from TRBD1 or TRBD2 (5 bases each). The CDR3 runs to 15 residues. V lost 0 bases and J lost 8, with 17 bases in between. Germline V gene data show CDR1 as DFQATT and CDR2 as SNEGSKA (reference sequence).

Points on this clonotype: A read error may produce the germline difference seen at one junction end. V usage is TRBV11-2 and J usage is TRBJ2-7, with TRBD2 matching over 10 bases. The CDR3 runs 19 residues. The germline CDR1 and CDR2 sequences are SGHAT and FQNNGV. CDR3 DNA sequence: TGTGCCAGTAGCTTAGTTCTGTCATCGAGGGCTAGCGGGAGTAGCGAGCAGTACTTC. It yields the protein CASSLVLSSRASGSSEQYF.

The gene calls are TRBV29-1 and TRBJ2-1, with 10 bases aligning to TRBD2. CDR3 length: 14 residues. Germline V lookup: CDR1 SQVTM, CDR2 ANQGSEA. Trimming took 6 bases from V and 4 from J; bases not matched to a gene: 6. This CDR3 is CSVITSGEYNEQFF. In DNA, the CDR3 is TGCAGCGTCATTACTAGCGGGGAGTACAATGAGCAGTTCTTC.

The V gene is TRBV10-1, the J gene TRBJ2-3; maybe TRBD1 (7 bases). CDR1 and CDR2 from the germline V gene are WNHNN and SYGVQD (reference sequence). This CDR3 has 15 residues. The V and J ends lost 1 base and 6 bases respectively, with 14 bases between them. CDR3 sequence (DNA): TGCGCCAGCAGTGAGTTTGCGGGACAGAAGGATACGCAGTATTTT. As protein: CASSEFAGQKDTQYF.

The chain recombines TRBV6-5 with TRBJ2-3; D is possibly TRBD2 (6 bases). The V end was cut by 10 bases, the J end by 6 bases, with 11 bases between. The CDR3 sequence is 11 residues long. Germline V gene lookup returns CDR1 MNHEY and CDR2 SVGAGI. The CDR3 DNA sequence: TGTGCCACACGGGAGCGGGATACGCAGTATTTT. Its protein product is CATRERDTQYF.

The CDR3 reads CASSRLAGPYNEQFF. In DNA, the CDR3 is TGTGCCAGCAGCCGATTAGCGGGCCCCTACAATGAGCAGTTCTTC. The V and J genes are TRBV3-1 and TRBJ2-1, with 7 bases identical to TRBD2. CDR3 length: 15 amino acids. Germline V gives CDR1 LGHDT, CDR2 YNNKEL (reference sequence). The V and J ends lost 4 bases and 2 bases, in that order; junction bases with no gene match: 5.

This clonotype was observed a handful of times. The chain recombines TRBV7-9 with TRBJ1-6; D unclear. The V end lost 2 bases, the J end lost 7 bases, and 12 bases lay between the germline ends. Germline V CDR1 and CDR2: SEHNR, FQNEAQ (reference sequence). CDR3 length: 15 residues. For the CDR3, the DNA is TGTGCCAGCAGCTTATCGTCCAGAGGGAATTCACCCCTCCACTTT. Amino acid sequence: CASSLSSRGNSPLHF.

The rearrangement uses TRBV30 and TRBJ2-3; perhaps TRBD1 as D (6 bases). V was cut by 7 bases and J by 6 bases, with 14 bases left in between. This CDR3 is 12 amino acids long. The germline gives CDR1 GTSNPN, CDR2 SVGIG (reference sequence). For the CDR3, the DNA is TGTGCCTCGACAGGCCGCGTGGATACGCAGTATTTT. Residues: CASTGRVDTQYF.

As regards this clonotype: Germline is not matched at one junction end, which may reflect a read error. The V gene is TRBV5-5, the J gene TRBJ1-1; no reliable D call. This CDR3 contains 16 residues. Germline loops: CDR1 SGHKS, CDR2 YYEKEE (reference sequence). In DNA, the CDR3 is TGTGCCAGCAGCTTGGCAGGACGACTAAGGAACACTGAAGTTTTCTTT. Its protein product is CASSLAGRLRNTEVFF. The whole variable domain, filled in from reference TRBV5-5 and TRBJ1-1, reads DAGVTQSPTHLIKTRGQQVTLRCSPISGHKSVSWYQQVLGQGPQFIFQYYEKEERGRGNFPDRFSARQFPNYSSELNVNALLLGDSALYLCASSLAGRLRNTEVFFGQGTRLTVV.

This clonotype was seen a single time. The rearrangement uses TRBV10-3 and TRBJ1-2; the D is unclear. V gave up 4 bases and J gave up 2 bases, with 8 bases separating them. CDR3 length: 13 amino acids. CDR1 ENHRY and CDR2 SYGVKD come from the germline V gene. The CDR3 DNA follows: TGTGCCATCAGTGTAGGAGGGAACTATGGCTACACCTTC. Protein: CAISVGGNYGYTF.

V is TRBV4-2 and J is TRBJ1-6, with D unclear. The V gene's germline CDR1 is LGHNA and CDR2 YNFKEQ. CDR3 length: 14 amino acids. Trimming took off 0 bases at V and 3 bases at J, with 3 bases between the two ends. The CDR3 DNA reads TGTGCCAGCAGCCAAGAAGACTATAATTCACCCCTCCACTTT. It is translated as CASSQEDYNSPLHF.

This clonotype was detected only a few times. This sequence joins TRBV9 and TRBJ2-1, with 9 positions matching TRBD2. This CDR3 is built from 15 residues. V lost 0 bases to trimming and J lost 3 bases; unmatched junction nucleotides: 1. CDR1 and CDR2 from the germline V gene are SGDLS and YYNGEE. Here the CDR3 reads CASSVASGIYNEQFF. The CDR3 region has the DNA TGTGCCAGCAGCGTAGCTAGCGGGATCTACAATGAGCAGTTCTTC.

This clonotype appeared a few times. The chain links TRBV7-9 to TRBJ2-3, with 7 positions matching TRBD2. The V gene end was trimmed by 2 bases and the J gene end by 0 bases; junction bases not matched to a gene: 5. Germline CDR1 SEHNR, CDR2 FQNEAQ (reference sequence). This CDR3 contains 16 residues. The CDR3 DNA reads as TGTGCCAGCAGCTTATCCCTCGGGGGGAGCACAGATACGCAGTATTTT. It specifies CASSLSLGGSTDTQYF.

V gene TRBV7-9 combines with J gene TRBJ2-5, with 8 bases matching TRBD2. Germline V gene data show CDR1 as SEHNR and CDR2 as FQNEAQ (reference sequence). V was clipped by 0 bases and J by 5 bases; unmatched bases: 14. This CDR3 comprises 18 residues. The CDR3 bases are TGTGCCAGCAGCTTAGCCCTGGGACCGAGCGGGAGAAAGGAGACCCAGTACTTC. Amino acids: CASSLALGPSGRKETQYF.